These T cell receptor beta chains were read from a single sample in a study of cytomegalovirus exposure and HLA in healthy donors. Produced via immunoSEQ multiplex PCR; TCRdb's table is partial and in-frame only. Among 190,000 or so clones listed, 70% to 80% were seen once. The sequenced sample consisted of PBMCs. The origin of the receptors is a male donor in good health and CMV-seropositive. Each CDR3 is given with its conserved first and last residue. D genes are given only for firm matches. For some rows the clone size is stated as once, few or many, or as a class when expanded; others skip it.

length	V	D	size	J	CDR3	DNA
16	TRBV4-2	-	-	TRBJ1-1	CASSQGAGAASTEAFF	TGTGCCAGCAGCCAAGGTGCGGGGGCGGCTAGCACTGAAGCTTTCTTT
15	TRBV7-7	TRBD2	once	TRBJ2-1	CASSLGTSGMGEQFF	TGTGCTAGCAGCTTAGGGACTAGCGGGATGGGTGAGCAGTTCTTC
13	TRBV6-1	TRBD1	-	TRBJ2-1	CASSQGAILVQFF	TGTGCCAGCAGCCAGGGGGCCATCTTAGTGCAGTTCTTC
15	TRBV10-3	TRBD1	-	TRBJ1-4	CAISERDRGGEKLFF	TGTGCCATCAGTGAGAGGGACAGGGGAGGGGAAAAACTGTTTTTT
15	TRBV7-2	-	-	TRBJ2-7	CASSGAVLSSYEQYF	TGTGCCAGCAGTGGAGCCGTCTTGAGCTCCTACGAGCAGTACTTC
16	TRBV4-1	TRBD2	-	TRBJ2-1	CASSGHGTSGPNEQFF	TGCGCCAGCAGCGGCCACGGGACTAGCGGCCCCAATGAGCAGTTCTTC
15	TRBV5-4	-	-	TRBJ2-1	CASSQTRSDYNEQFF	TGTGCCAGCAGCCAGACTAGAAGTGACTACAATGAGCAGTTCTTC
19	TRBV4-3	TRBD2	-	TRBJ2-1	CASSQGVPGTSGGALEQFF	TGCGCCAGCAGCCAAGGGGTTCCCGGGACTAGCGGGGGGGCCCTTGAGCAGTTCTTC
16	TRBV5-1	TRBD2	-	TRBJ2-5	CASSSGGDTVRETQYF	TGCGCCAGCAGCAGCGGGGGGGATACGGTTAGGGAGACCCAGTACTTC
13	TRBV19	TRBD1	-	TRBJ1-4	CASWRTGDEKLFF	TGTGCCAGTTGGAGGACAGGGGATGAAAAACTGTTTTTT
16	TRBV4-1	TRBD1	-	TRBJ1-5	CASSQTGQASNQPQHF	TGCGCCAGCAGCCAAACCGGACAGGCCTCTAATCAGCCCCAGCATTTT
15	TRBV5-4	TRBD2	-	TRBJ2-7	CASSPDTSGVYEQHF	TGTGCCAGCAGCCCAGATACTAGCGGGGTATACGAGCAGCACTTC
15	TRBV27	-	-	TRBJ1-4	CASRNLGGGNEKLFF	TGTGCCAGCAGAAACCTCGGGGGGGGTAATGAAAAACTGTTTTTT
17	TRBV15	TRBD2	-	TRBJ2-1	CATSRGSTSGREDEQFF	TGTGCCACCAGCAGAGGGTCGACTAGCGGGAGGGAGGATGAGCAGTTCTTC
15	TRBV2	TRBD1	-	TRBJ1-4	CASREDRGFNEKLFF	TGTGCCAGCAGAGAGGACAGGGGCTTTAATGAAAAACTGTTTTTT
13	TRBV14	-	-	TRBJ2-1	CASSLDSYNEQFF	TGTGCCAGCAGCCTGGACAGCTACAATGAGCAGTTCTTC
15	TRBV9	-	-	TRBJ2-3	CASSVGGASTDTQYF	TGTGCCAGCAGCGTAGGCGGGGCTAGCACAGATACGCAGTATTTT
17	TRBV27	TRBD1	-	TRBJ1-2	CASSQRTGFLTNYGYTF	TGTGCCAGCAGTCAACGGACAGGGTTTTTAACTAACTATGGCTACACCTTC
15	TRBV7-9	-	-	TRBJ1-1	CASSPWDSKNTEAFF	TGTGCCAGCAGCCCGTGGGACTCCAAGAACACTGAAGCTTTCTTT
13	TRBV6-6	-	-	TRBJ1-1	CASSYQENTEAFF	TGTGCCAGCAGTTACCAGGAGAACACTGAAGCTTTCTTT
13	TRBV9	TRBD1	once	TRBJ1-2	CASSMTGGFGYTF	TGTGCCAGCAGCATGACAGGGGGCTTTGGCTACACCTTC
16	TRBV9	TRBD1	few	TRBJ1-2	CASSVGPPGTGGGYTF	TGTGCCAGCAGCGTAGGCCCCCCCGGGACAGGGGGTGGCTACACCTTC
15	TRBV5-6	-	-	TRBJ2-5	CASSSTRGAWETQYF	TGTGCCAGCAGCTCAACGCGAGGTGCGTGGGAGACCCAGTACTTC
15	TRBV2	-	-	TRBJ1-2	CASSEWAQGTHGYTF	TGTGCCAGCAGTGAGTGGGCGCAGGGGACCCATGGCTACACCTTC
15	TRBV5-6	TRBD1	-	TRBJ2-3	CASSLDRGRADTQYF	TGTGCCAGCAGCTTGGACAGGGGGCGAGCAGATACGCAGTATTTT
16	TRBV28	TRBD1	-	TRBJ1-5	CASSLPQTGGTQPQHF	TGTGCCAGCAGTTTACCCCAGACAGGGGGGACTCAGCCCCAGCATTTT
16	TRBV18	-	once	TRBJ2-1	CASSWGPPTSKNEQFF	TGTGCCAGCTCATGGGGGCCACCGACTAGCAAGAATGAGCAGTTCTTC
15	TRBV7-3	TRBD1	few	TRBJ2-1	CASSSSGTGDDEQFF	TGTGCCAGCAGCTCGTCCGGGACAGGGGATGATGAGCAGTTCTTC
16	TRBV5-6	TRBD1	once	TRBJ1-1	CASSSVIGDRDTEAFF	TGTGCCAGCAGCTCTGTCATCGGGGACAGGGACACTGAAGCTTTCTTT
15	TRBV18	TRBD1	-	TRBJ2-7	CASSPPLGTGYEQYF	TGTGCCAGCTCTCCGCCCCTCGGGACAGGCTACGAGCAGTACTTC
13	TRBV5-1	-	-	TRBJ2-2	CASSFQNTGELFF	TGCGCCAGCAGCTTCCAGAACACCGGGGAGCTGTTTTTT
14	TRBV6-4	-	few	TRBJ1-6	CASSLGGGNSPLHF	TGTGCCAGCAGTTTGGGGGGGGGTAATTCACCCCTCCACTTT
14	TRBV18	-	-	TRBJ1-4	CASSPPGGNEKLFF	TGTGCCAGCTCACCACCGGGAGGTAATGAAAAACTGTTTTTT
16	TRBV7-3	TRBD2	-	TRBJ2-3	CASSLIAGGGTDTQYF	TGTGCCAGCAGCTTAATAGCGGGGGGGGGCACAGATACGCAGTATTTT
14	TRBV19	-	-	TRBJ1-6	CASSPSMENSPLHF	TGTGCCAGTAGTCCTTCAATGGAGAATTCACCCCTCCACTTT
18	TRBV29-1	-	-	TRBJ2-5	CSVEYSDSPGPYQETQYF	TGCAGCGTTGAGTATTCGGACAGCCCCGGGCCCTACCAAGAGACCCAGTACTTC
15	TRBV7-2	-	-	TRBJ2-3	CASSFPGSGRYTQYF	TGTGCCAGCAGCTTTCCGGGTTCTGGGAGGTATACGCAGTATTTT
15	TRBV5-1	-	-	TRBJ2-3	CASSLEGHRTDTQYF	TGCGCCAGCAGCTTGGAGGGACACCGCACAGATACGCAGTATTTT
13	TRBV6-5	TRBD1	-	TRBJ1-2	CASSEGQGYGYTF	TGTGCCAGCAGTGAGGGACAGGGGTATGGCTACACCTTC
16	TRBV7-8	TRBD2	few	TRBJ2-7	CASSLAPGLASYEQYF	TGTGCCAGCAGCTTAGCCCCCGGACTAGCGTCGTACGAGCAGTACTTC
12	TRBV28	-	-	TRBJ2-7	CATRAEGYEQYF	TGTGCCACCCGGGCCGAGGGCTACGAGCAGTACTTC